This TCR beta chain emerged from a study of blood T cell repertoires in COVID-19. The overall study: From the United States, Italy and Spain came samples of acute and convalescent COVID-19. PBMCs, B-cell-depleted T cells, or T cells provided the cDNA or gDNA that made up the material.

As processed by the authors: Reference gene primer amplification gave nucleated cell count estimates. The data were produced by immunoSEQ multiplex PCR, yet TCRdb's version contains in-frame clones alone and is incomplete. For V, J and clone size, that table is used; D and trimming come from the DNA. The sample lists under 200,000 clones, 86% seen once, with roughly 7.3% in the top ten. Trimming shortened V by 1 base and J by 2 bases, and 6 bases separated the two germline ends. CDR3 length: 14 amino acids. Looked up from germline, CDR1 is SEHNR and CDR2 is FQNEAQ (reference sequence). The sequence derives from a woman over 75 in a cohort sampled during active or convalescent COVID-19. The chain uses TRBV7-9 and TRBJ1-3; D is perhaps TRBD1 (6 bases). Sequencing was carried out using peripheral blood. CDR3 coding DNA: TGTGCCAGCAGCTTAGGGACAGCTGGAAACACCATATATTTT. This encodes CASSLGTAGNTIYF.